This T cell receptor beta chain was observed in a study of Ad26.COV2.S vaccination and SARS-CoV-2 variants. Study-level points and caveats: There was a possibility that the TCR breadth and depth analyses underestimated total T cell responses. Spike-specific TCR breadth was greater after Ad26.COV2.S than placebo. People who got the vaccine or the placebo had similar non-spike TCR breadth.

The CDR3 has 13 amino acids. Trimming took off 1 base at V and 6 bases at J, with 7 bases between the two ends. Germline CDR1 LGHNA, CDR2 YSLEER. Some clones are missing from TCRdb's copy, which holds only in-frame ones; the method was immunoSEQ multiplex PCR. The sample lists hundreds of thousands of clones, 89% occurring once. Treatment reported: approximately 18 received Ad26.COV2.S at low or high dose, single or two shots; roughly five received placebo; per-sample allocation not given. Sampling happened 63 days after the first vaccine or placebo injection. In the case of this clone: As yet, its antigen is unknown.

Specimen: peripheral blood, collected in a trial of Ad26.COV2.S vaccine versus placebo. V gene TRBV4-3 combines with J gene TRBJ2-1; TRBD2 might be the D (6 bases). The receptor was derived from a person between 18 and 65 years old who received the Ad26.COV2.S COVID-19 vaccine or a placebo. For the CDR3, the DNA is TGCGCCAGCAGCCAAGGACTAGTCAATGAGCAGTTCTTC. It is translated as CASSQGLVNEQFF.